The entry below describes one T cell receptor (beta chain). Sequenced by immunoSEQ multiplex PCR; TCRdb stores in-frame clones only, minus some. Here the sample spans roughly 69,000 clones, 92% being singletons. This sample was included in a study of T cell changes during pregnancy in multiple sclerosis. With V trimmed by 1 base and J by 5 bases, 9 bases remained unmatched. The CDR3 consists of 16 residues. The germline CDR1 and CDR2 sequences are SGHAT and FQNNGV. This receptor was identified in a female donor with multiple sclerosis, enrolled in a pregnancy study. This specimen consisted of peripheral blood, obtained after pregnancy. This chain links TRBV11-2 with TRBJ2-7; 9 bases are shared with TRBD1. CDR3 DNA: TGTGCCAGCAGCTTAGGACCCGGGACAGGGATCGACGAGCAGTACTTC. Translated: CASSLGPGTGIDEQYF.